This TCR beta chain was captured by sequencing in a study of T cells in severe cutaneous drug reactions. Turning to the study itself: RegiSCAR criteria gave all enrolled patients a probable or definite SJS/TEN or DRESS diagnosis.

By frequency, this clonotype registers medium-sized. The antigen is undetermined. Germline V gives CDR1 MDHEN, CDR2 SYDVKM. This CDR3 is 13 amino acids long. The patients sequenced had a carbamazepine-induced Stevens-Johnson syndrome or toxic epidermal necrolysis reaction. Study findings and constraints: Tolerant-control and healthy-donor PBMC lacked or rarely had the public CDR3 found in blisters.

Libraries were made by iRepertoire multiplex PCR with TCR subtype-specific primers for bulk and single-cell sequencing. Bulk TCR beta libraries: multiplex PCR with V-, D- and J-region primers. Each sample contributed roughly 85-500 ng of RNA for bulk libraries. No DNA is given; TCRdb re-called the multiplex PCR reads and lists each CDR3 protein once. The table lists about 2,000 distinct CDR3 sequences. The gene calls are TRBV28 and TRBJ1-1. The sequence derives from a human donor with Stevens-Johnson syndrome, a severe cutaneous drug reaction. The specimen sequenced was PBMCs. The CDR3 spells CASIPRRNTEAFF.